This T cell receptor beta chain came from a study of regulatory T cells in long-lasting Graves disease. The TCR beta library used iRepertoire HTBI primers with Arm-PCR amplification of CDR3. TCRdb analysed the multiplex PCR reads with MiXCR anew, one entry per CDR3 protein. The sample comprises approximately 360,000 distinct CDR3 sequences, less than 30% of which are singletons, and about 27% rests with the top ten. This CDR3 is built from 12 residues. CDR1 and CDR2 (germline): SQVTM, ANQGSEA. V was clipped by 1 base and J by 4 bases, with 5 bases between them. Specified time point: persistent/refractory GD, antithyroid drugs over 5 years with positive TRAb. Preparation of the TCR library used RNA extracted from PBMCs. Patients with Graves' disease were diagnosed by American Thyroid Association guidelines.

This receptor was obtained from a woman aged 40 to 50 with Graves disease. The chain employs TRBV29-1 and TRBJ2-1; no clear D gene. The sequences come from peripheral blood mononuclear cells (PBMCs), collected when the disease was refractory, from a patient treated with antithyroid drugs. In nucleotides, the CDR3 is TGCAGCGTTGAAGCAGCGTACAATGAGCAGTTCTTC. Protein product: CSVEAAYNEQFF.